Below are 8 T cell receptor beta chains sequenced from a single sample in a study of cytotoxic CD8 clonotypes in ibrutinib-treated CLL. Some clones are missing from TCRdb's copy, which holds only in-frame ones; the method was immunoSEQ multiplex PCR. The sample carries 75,000 to 90,000 clones, approximately 82% recorded once. Source: PBMCs, taken after 24 months of ibrutinib treatment. These receptors were taken from a human donor with chronic lymphocytic leukemia.

The rearrangement uses TRBV6-6 and TRBJ1-5; 7 positions agree with TRBD1. V trimming: 0 bases; J trimming: 5 bases; junction bases outside the gene matches: 7. The germline CDR1 and CDR2 sequences are MNHNY and SVGAGI (reference sequence). This CDR3 region has 16 residues. As DNA, the CDR3 is TGTGCCAGCAGTTACTCGAGCTGGCAGGGGGATCAGCCCCAGCATTTT. Protein: CASSYSSWQGDQPQHF.

V gene TRBV5-4 combines with J gene TRBJ2-6; D unclear. Germline CDR1 is SGHNT and CDR2 is YYREEE (reference sequence). This CDR3 contains 18 residues. V lost 2 bases, J lost 0 bases, and 15 bases lay in between. Here the CDR3 DNA reads TGTGCCAGCAGCTTACTGGAACTGTCCTTCTCTGGGGCCAACGTCCTGACTTTC. Amino acids: CASSLLELSFSGANVLTF.

The chain employs TRBV18 and TRBJ2-3; either TRBD1 or TRBD2 may fit D (5 bases each). Germline-derived CDR1 and CDR2 are KGHSH and LQKENI. This CDR3 contains 18 residues. Trimming cost V 3 bases and J 0 bases, with 19 bases left between them. CDR3 sequence (DNA): TGTGCCAGCTCACCGTCCTATGGGGCTCTAGCTAGCACAGATACGCAGTATTTT. This sequence encodes CASSPSYGALASTDTQYF.

This clone was counted at least ten times. V usage is TRBV13 and J usage is TRBJ2-7; D possibly uses TRBD1 or TRBD2 (5 bases each). Deletions cut 3 bases from V and 2 bases from J, with 14 bases between. Germline V CDR1 and CDR2: PRHDT, FYEKMQ (reference sequence). The CDR3 totals 15 residues. The CDR3 here is CASSFGTELAYEQYF. Here the CDR3 DNA reads TGTGCCAGCAGCTTCGGGACGGAACTGGCCTACGAGCAGTACTTC.

The V and J genes are TRBV28 and TRBJ1-1; D gene ambiguous. Germline CDR1 MDHEN, CDR2 SYDVKM. The germline V and J ends were trimmed by 5 bases and 0 bases, with 7 bases remaining between them. The CDR3 is made up of 13 amino acids. Here the CDR3 reads CASSPQMNTEAFF. CDR3 nucleotide sequence: TGTGCCAGCAGTCCCCAAATGAACACTGAAGCTTTCTTT.

This clone was observed a few times. J is TRBJ1-5 and V is TRBV6-1, with TRBD1 identical over 8 bases. Germline V lookup: CDR1 MNHNS, CDR2 SASEGT. The trim removed 3 bases at V and 6 bases at J, leaving 7 bases unmatched. The CDR3 contains 15 residues. The CDR3 DNA follows: TGTGCCAGCAGTGACCGACAGGGGTTAGGTCAGCCCCAGCATTTT. This sequence encodes CASSDRQGLGQPQHF.

The CDR3 region is CASSEFGREETQYF. The CDR3 nucleotides read TGTGCCAGCAGTGAATTTGGGCGGGAAGAGACCCAGTACTTC. This chain uses TRBV25-1 with TRBJ2-5; D perhaps matches TRBD2 (5 bases). Trimming took 1 base from V and 3 from J, leaving 9 bases between them. The CDR3 is 14 amino acids. The germline CDR1 and CDR2 sequences are MGHDK and SYGVNS.

This chain links TRBV6-5 with TRBJ2-7; D ambiguous. Deletions cut 2 bases from V and 0 bases from J, with 11 bases between. The germline CDR1 and CDR2 sequences are MNHEY and SVGAGI. CDR3 length equals 15 residues. The CDR3 loop is CASSYDGQHSYEQYF. The CDR3 nucleotides are TGTGCCAGCAGTTACGACGGTCAGCACTCCTACGAGCAGTACTTC.